Shown below are 10 T cell receptor beta chains from a single sample sequenced in a study of TIL therapy for anti-PD-1-resistant metastatic lung cancer. Time point: pre-treatment sample, taken before nivolumab and TIL therapy. Pleural nodules or supraclavicular lymph nodes made up most of the excised metastases sampled. This was the immunoSEQ v3 assay. Produced via immunoSEQ multiplex PCR; TCRdb's table is partial and in-frame only. The sample has 7,000 to 8,000 clones, over 55% seen once. The specimen comprised tumor tissue, sampled at baseline. These receptors were taken from a person between 25 and 79 years old with non-small cell lung cancer.

The genes are TRBV6-6 and TRBJ1-1, with unresolved D. The germline gives CDR1 MNHNY, CDR2 SVGAGI (reference sequence). The CDR3 runs to 15 residues. Trimming took off 6 bases at V and 5 bases at J, with 19 bases between the two ends. This CDR3 reads CASSSERGLRTEAFF. The CDR3 region has the DNA TGTGCCAGCAGCTCCGAACGAGGGCTACGGACTGAAGCTTTCTTT.

Note on this clone: The same CDR3 arises from other DNA sequences in this sample as well. The chain joins TRBV2 to TRBJ1-5, with unresolved D. Trimming cost V 6 bases and J 9 bases, with 15 bases left between them. The CDR3 has 13 residues. CDR1 is SNHLY, CDR2 FYNNEI, per germline. The CDR3 spells CASRAGLEVPQHF. CDR3 DNA sequence: TGTGCCAGCAGGGCTGGTCTAGAGGTGCCCCAGCATTTT.

The rearrangement joins TRBV5-8 to TRBJ2-3, with D uncertain. Between the trimmed V and J ends, which lost 4 bases and 1 base, there was a span of 10 bases. The CDR3 is 14 residues long. The germline V gene has CDR1 SGHTS and CDR2 YDEGEE. This chain's CDR3 is CASSPVRGTDTQYF. The CDR3 DNA follows: TGTGCCAGCAGCCCGGTCCGGGGCACAGATACGCAGTATTTT.

This sequence joins TRBV9 and TRBJ2-1; D call uncertain. Trimming pared 4 bases from V and 4 bases from J, leaving 18 bases between. Germline V lookup: CDR1 SGDLS, CDR2 YYNGEE. The CDR3 covers 16 residues. As DNA, the CDR3 is TGTGCCAGCAGCCCTCGCCGCGATCAAGGTTACAATGAGCAGTTCTTC. This sequence encodes CASSPRRDQGYNEQFF.

The rearrangement uses TRBV9 and TRBJ1-5; D ambiguous. Trimming removed 2 bases at V and 0 bases at J, with 9 bases between. CDR3 length: 15 residues. Germline CDR1 SGDLS, CDR2 YYNGEE. In DNA, the CDR3 is TGTGCCAGCAGCGTCCGCGCAGATAGCAATCAGCCCCAGCATTTT. Protein sequence: CASSVRADSNQPQHF.

The V gene is TRBV3-1 (or the pseudogene TRBV3-2), the J gene TRBJ2-6; D possibly matches TRBD1 or TRBD2 (5 bases each). CDR1 LGHDT and CDR2 YNNKEL come from the germline V gene (reference sequence). This CDR3 has 15 amino acids. Trimming pared 7 bases from V and 1 base from J, leaving 11 bases between. CDR3 coding DNA: TGTGCCAGCACCCGGGGCGGGTCTGGGGCCAACGTCCTGACTTTC. Translation: CASTRGGSGANVLTF.

The CDR3 DNA follows: TGCAGCGTTGTTCTGTGGGCCGGGAGCGACGAGCAGTACTTC. This sequence encodes CSVVLWAGSDEQYF. The chain is built from TRBV29-1 and TRBJ2-7; D might be TRBD2 (6 bases). V shed 4 bases and J shed 5 bases, with 18 bases lying between them. Germline V gene sequence: CDR1 SQVTM, CDR2 ANQGSEA. The CDR3 runs 14 residues.

V gene TRBV30 combines with J gene TRBJ2-1, with 7 bases matching TRBD2. Germline V gene lookup returns CDR1 GTSNPN and CDR2 SVGIG (reference sequence). J gave up 11 bases and V 2 bases, and 27 bases lay outside the gene matches. This CDR3 contains 19 residues. In DNA form, the CDR3 reads TGTGCCTGGAGTACAGGAACAGGAACGTTAGGATCAGAAAGCGGGAAGCAGTTCTTC. Amino acid sequence: CAWSTGTGTLGSESGKQFF.

CDR3 sequence reads: CASSLGAGPEAYNSPLHF. The CDR3 bases are TGTGCCAGCAGCTTGGGGGCAGGGCCCGAGGCCTATAATTCACCCCTCCACTTT. The chain links TRBV5-6 to TRBJ1-6; D perhaps matches TRBD1 (5 bases). V was shortened by 0 bases and J by 2 bases, with 15 bases between the two germline ends. The CDR3 extends over 18 amino acids. Germline CDR1 SGHDT, CDR2 YYEEEE.

By share of the sample, this clone is large. The same CDR3 is also encoded by other DNA sequences in this sample. The chain uses TRBV5-1 and TRBJ2-2; 11 bases are a match to TRBD1. With 4 bases clipped from V and 1 base from J, the junction kept 9 bases outside the gene matches. The CDR3 totals 18 residues. Germline lookup yields CDR1 SGHRS and CDR2 YFSETQ. CDR3 in amino acids: CASSRGTGGIRNTGELFF. DNA for the CDR3: TGCGCCAGCAGCCGAGGGACAGGGGGGATACGGAACACCGGGGAGCTGTTTTTT.